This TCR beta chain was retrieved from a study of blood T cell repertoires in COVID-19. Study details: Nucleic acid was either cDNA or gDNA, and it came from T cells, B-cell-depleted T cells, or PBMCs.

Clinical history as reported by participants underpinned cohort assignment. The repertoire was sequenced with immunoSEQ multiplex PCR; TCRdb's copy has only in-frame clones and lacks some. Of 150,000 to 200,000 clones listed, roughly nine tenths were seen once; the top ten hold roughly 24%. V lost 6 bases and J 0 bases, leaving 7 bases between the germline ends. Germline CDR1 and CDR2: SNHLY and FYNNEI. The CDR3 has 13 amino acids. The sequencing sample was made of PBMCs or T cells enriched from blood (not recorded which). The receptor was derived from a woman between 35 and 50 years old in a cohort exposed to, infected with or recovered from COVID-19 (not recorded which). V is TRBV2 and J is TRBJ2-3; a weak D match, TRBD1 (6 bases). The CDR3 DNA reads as TGTGCCAGCAGAGGACAGAGCACAGATACGCAGTATTTT. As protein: CASRGQSTDTQYF.